Sequencing of this T cell receptor beta chain was carried out in a study of PD-1 blockade in classical Hodgkin lymphoma. Overall study findings and caveats: In newly diagnosed patients, baseline TCR diversity was reportedly below that of healthy donors.

All the patients suffered relapse after autologous stem cell transplantation, and brentuximab vedotin exposure differed. PBMCs, once thawed, yielded CD8+ T cells isolated by magnetic negative selection. Complete response, partial response or progressive disease were the best responses. This CDR3 has 16 residues. Trimming removed 4 bases from V and 1 base from J, with 13 bases in between. Germline assignment: CDR1 SEHNR and CDR2 FQNEAQ (reference sequence). Using immunoSEQ multiplex PCR, the repertoire was profiled, and TCRdb retains in-frame clones only, with some absent. In the table there are about 7,900 clones, around 84% of which are singletons. As to this clone: What it recognizes is unknown.

This specimen consisted of CD8+ T cells from blood, obtained at baseline. The sequence derives from a human donor with classical Hodgkin lymphoma. The V and J genes are TRBV7-9 and TRBJ2-2; TRBD1 might be the D (6 bases). CDR3 coding DNA: TGTGCCAGCAGCTACAGGGACGAGATGAACACCGGGGAGCTGTTTTTT. Translated: CASSYRDEMNTGELFF.